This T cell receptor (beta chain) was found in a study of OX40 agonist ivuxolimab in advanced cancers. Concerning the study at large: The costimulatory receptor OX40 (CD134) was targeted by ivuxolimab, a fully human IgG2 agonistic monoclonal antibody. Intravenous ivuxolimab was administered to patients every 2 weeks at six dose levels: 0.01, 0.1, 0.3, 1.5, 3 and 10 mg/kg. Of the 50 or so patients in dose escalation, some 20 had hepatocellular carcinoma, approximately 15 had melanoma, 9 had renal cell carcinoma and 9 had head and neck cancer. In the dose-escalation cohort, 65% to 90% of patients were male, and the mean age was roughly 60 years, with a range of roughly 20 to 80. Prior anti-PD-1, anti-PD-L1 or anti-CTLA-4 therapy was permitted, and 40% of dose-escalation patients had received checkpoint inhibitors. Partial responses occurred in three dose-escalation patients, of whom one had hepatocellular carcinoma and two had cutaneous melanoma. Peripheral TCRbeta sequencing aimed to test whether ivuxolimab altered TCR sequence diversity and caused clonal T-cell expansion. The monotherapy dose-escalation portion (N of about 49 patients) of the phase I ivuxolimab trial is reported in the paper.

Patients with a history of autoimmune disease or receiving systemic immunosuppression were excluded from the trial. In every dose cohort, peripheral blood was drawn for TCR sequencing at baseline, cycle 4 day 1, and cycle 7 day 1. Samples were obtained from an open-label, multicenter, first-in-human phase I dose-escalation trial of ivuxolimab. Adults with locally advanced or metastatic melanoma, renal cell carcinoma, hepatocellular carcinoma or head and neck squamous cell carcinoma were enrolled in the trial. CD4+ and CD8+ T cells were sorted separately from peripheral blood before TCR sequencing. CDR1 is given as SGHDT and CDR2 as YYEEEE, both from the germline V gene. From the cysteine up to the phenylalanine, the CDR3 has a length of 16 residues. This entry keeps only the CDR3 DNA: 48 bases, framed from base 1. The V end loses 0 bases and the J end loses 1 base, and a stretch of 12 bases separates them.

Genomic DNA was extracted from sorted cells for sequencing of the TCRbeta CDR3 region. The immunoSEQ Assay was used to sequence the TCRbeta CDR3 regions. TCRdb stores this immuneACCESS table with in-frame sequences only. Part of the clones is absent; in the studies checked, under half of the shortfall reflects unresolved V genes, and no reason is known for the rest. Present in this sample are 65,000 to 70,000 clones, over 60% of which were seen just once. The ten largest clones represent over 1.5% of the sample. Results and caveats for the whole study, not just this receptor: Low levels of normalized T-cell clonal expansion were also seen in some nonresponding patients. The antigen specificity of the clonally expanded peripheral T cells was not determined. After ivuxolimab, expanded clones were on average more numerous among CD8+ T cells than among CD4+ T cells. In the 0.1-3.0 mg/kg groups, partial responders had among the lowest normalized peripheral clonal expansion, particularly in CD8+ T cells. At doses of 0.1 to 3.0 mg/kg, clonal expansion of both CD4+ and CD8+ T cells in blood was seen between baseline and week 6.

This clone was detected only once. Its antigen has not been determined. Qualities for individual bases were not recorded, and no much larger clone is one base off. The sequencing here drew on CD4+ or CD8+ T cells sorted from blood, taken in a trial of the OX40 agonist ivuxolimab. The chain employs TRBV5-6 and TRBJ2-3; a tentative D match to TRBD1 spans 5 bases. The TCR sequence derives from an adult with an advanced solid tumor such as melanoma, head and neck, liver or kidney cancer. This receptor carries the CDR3 CASSLVGPRGTDTQYF. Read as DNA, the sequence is TGTGCCAGCAGCTTGGTGGGCCCCAGGGGCACAGATACGCAGTATTTT.